The clone carrying this TCR beta chain was seen only once. No antigen is known for it. This record belongs to a study of cytomegalovirus exposure and HLA in healthy donors. Study-level results: It has been reported that TCR beta sequences accurately predicted the HLA-A and HLA-B alleles of most subjects. It is likely that the observed cluster of highly shared sequence variants was a sequencing artifact.

Use of 60 Vbeta and 13 Jbeta primers characterized the PCR. Per the original methods: It was a later analysis that counted about 80 million unique TCR beta chains, of which some 12 million were shared. Some clones are missing from TCRdb's copy, which holds only in-frame ones; the method was immunoSEQ multiplex PCR. V, J and clone size are taken as reported in that table, and D and trimming were inferred from the DNA itself. The sample records 190,000 or so clones, around 86% being singletons. Sequencing used PBMCs. The receptor comes from a man in his fifties or sixties in good health and CMV-seronegative.

CDR3 protein: CAWGTDQETQYF. The DNA for the CDR3 is TGTGCCTGGGGGACTGACCAAGAGACCCAGTACTTC. The chain employs TRBV30 and TRBJ2-5; D perhaps matches TRBD2 (6 bases). Per germline, CDR1 GTSNPN and CDR2 SVGIG (reference sequence). Between the trimmed V and J ends, which lost 5 bases and 0 bases, there was a span of 7 bases. This CDR3 comprises 12 residues.